This TCR beta chain was captured by sequencing in a study of T cells after yellow fever vaccination. Template switching by 5'RACE produced TCR cDNA, adding a universal primer site and UMIs. MiXCR, run by TCRdb on the 5' RACE reads, gives a single entry per CDR3 protein. The profile shows 350,000 to 450,000 distinct CDR3 sequences, around 20% of them singletons. The CDR3 loop spans 19 amino acids. Germline-derived CDR1 and CDR2 are MGHRA and YSYEKL. Trimming at V came to 6 bases and at J to 0 bases, leaving 13 bases not matched to a gene. This chain joins TRBV4-1 and TRBJ2-2; TRBD2 matches at 10 bases. The receptor comes from a young man who received the YFV17D yellow fever vaccine. The sample was PBMCs, taken before the yellow fever booster vaccination. The DNA for the CDR3 is TGCGCCAGCAGGGTTAGCGGGGGGAGTTCCCCTCCGAACACCGGGGAGCTGTTTTTT. Translation gives CASRVSGGSSPPNTGELFF.